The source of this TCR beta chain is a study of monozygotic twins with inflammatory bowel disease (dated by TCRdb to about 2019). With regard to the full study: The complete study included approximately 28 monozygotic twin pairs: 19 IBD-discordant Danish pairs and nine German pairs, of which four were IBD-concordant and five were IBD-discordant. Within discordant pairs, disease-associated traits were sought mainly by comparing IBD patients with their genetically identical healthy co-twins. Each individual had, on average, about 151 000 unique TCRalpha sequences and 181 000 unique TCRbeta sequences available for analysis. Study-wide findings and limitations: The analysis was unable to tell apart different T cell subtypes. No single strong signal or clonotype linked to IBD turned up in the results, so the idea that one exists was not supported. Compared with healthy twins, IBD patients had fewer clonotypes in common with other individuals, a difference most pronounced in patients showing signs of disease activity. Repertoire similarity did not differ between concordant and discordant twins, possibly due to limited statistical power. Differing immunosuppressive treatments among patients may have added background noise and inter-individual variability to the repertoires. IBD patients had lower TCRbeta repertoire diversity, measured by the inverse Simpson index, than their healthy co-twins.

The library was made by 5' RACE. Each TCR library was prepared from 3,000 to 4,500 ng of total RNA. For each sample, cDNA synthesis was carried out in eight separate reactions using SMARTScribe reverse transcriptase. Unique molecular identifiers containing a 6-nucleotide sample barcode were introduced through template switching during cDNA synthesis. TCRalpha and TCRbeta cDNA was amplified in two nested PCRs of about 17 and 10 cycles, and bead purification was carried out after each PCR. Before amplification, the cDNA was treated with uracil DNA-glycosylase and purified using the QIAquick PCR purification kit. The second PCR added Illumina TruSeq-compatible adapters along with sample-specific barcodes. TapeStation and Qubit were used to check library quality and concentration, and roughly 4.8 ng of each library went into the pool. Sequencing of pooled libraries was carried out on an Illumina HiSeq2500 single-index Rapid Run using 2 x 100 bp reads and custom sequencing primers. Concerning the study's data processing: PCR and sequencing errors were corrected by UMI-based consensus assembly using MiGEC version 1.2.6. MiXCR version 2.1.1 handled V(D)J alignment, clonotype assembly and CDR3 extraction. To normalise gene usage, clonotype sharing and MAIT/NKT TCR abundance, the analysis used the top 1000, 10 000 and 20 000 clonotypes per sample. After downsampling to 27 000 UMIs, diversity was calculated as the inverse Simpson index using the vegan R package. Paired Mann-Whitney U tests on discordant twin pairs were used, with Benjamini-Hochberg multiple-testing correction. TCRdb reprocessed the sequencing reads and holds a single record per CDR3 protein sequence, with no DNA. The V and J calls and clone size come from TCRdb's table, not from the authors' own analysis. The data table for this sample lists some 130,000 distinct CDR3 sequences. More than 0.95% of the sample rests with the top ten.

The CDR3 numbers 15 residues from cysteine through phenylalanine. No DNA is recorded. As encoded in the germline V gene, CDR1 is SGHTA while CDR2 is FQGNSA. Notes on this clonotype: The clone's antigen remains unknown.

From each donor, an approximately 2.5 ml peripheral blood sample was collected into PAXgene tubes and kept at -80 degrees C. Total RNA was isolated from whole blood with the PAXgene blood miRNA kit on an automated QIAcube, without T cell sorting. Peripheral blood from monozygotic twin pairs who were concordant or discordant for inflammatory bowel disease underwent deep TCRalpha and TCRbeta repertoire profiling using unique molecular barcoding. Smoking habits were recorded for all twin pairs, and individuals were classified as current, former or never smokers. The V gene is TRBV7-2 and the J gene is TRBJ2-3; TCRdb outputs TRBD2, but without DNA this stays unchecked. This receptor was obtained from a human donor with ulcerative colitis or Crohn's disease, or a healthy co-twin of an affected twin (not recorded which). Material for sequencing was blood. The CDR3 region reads CASSLVAGGGDTQYF.